This T cell receptor beta chain was identified in a study of T-cell reconstitution after alpha-beta-depleted transplantation in children. In its sample, this clonotype was seen a few times. The target antigen is unknown. General study results and limits: Some patients' high day-60 TCRbeta diversity was traced to surviving recipient T cells and thymic progenitors. T-cell numbers and diversity, one year after transplant, stemmed largely from T cells that were newly produced. Two months or so post-transplant, alpha-beta T cells reportedly derived from several hundred expanded graft clones.

Preparation of the TCRbeta library was carried out with unique molecular identifiers. TCRdb ran MiXCR on the PCR reads and lists one entry per CDR3 protein. The sample shows hundreds of thousands of distinct CDR3 sequences, under 20% of them seen only once. With 4 bases removed from V and 8 bases from J, the gap between germline ends came to 18 bases. Germline V lookup: CDR1 SGDLS, CDR2 YYNGEE. This CDR3 is 15 amino acids long. This chain joins TRBV9 and TRBJ1-4; possibly TRBD1 for D (5 bases). Sequences were derived from PBMCs, mostly from graft donor cells, sampled 360 days after TCRalphabeta/CD19-depleted stem cell transplant. This receptor was taken from a boy less than two years old who had a stem cell transplant for Wiskott-Aldrich syndrome, so the T cells may come from the graft donor. The DNA of the CDR3 is TGTGCCAGCAGCCCCCAGGGTGGACTAATGGAAAAACTGTTTTTT. Amino acid sequence: CASSPQGGLMEKLFF.